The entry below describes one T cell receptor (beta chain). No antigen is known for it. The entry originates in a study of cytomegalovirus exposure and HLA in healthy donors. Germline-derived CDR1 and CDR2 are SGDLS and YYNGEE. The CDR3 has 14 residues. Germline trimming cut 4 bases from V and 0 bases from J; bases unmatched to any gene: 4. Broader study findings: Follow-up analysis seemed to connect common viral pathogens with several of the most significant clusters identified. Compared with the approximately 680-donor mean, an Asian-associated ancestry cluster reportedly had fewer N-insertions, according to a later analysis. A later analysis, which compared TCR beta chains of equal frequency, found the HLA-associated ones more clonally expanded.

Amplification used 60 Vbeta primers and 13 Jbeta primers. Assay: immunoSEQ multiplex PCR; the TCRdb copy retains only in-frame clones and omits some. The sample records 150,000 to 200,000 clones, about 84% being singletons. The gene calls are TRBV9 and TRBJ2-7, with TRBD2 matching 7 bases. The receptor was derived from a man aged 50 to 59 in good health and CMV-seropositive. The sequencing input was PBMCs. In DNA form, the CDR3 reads TGTGCCAGCAGCCTACGGGACTACTCCTACGAGCAGTACTTC. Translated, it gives CASSLRDYSYEQYF.